These 17 T cell receptor beta chains originate from one sample sequenced in a study of T-cell memory formation after mild COVID-19. TCRdb fed the 5' RACE reads into MiXCR, producing one record per CDR3 protein. The table records roughly 500,000 distinct CDR3 sequences, roughly 20% of them present only once. The sequenced sample was PBMCs or a T cell subset sorted from them (not recorded which). The source of these receptors is an adult woman who had mild COVID-19 (a few samples of this study predate the infection). Cell type and time point are not known.

The chain is built from TRBV20-1 and TRBJ2-1; D gene ambiguous. The CDR3 extends over 14 amino acids. The germline V and J ends were trimmed by 1 base and 0 bases, with 7 bases remaining between them. Germline values: CDR1 DFQATT, CDR2 SNEGSKA (reference sequence). The CDR3 here is CSARGISSYNEQFF. CDR3 coding DNA: TGCAGTGCTAGAGGGATTAGCTCCTACAATGAGCAGTTCTTC.

This clonotype was detected only once. The chain uses TRBV7-3 and TRBJ1-1; a possible D gene is TRBD1 (5 bases). Per the germline V gene, CDR1 is SGHTA and CDR2 is FQGTGA. Trimming pared 5 bases from V and 1 base from J, leaving 14 bases between. The CDR3 runs to 15 residues. The CDR3 region has the DNA TGTGCCAGCAGCCCTAAGAAGGGGAAGAACACTGAAGCTTTCTTT. This codes for CASSPKKGKNTEAFF. The full variable domain, rest sourced from reference TRBV7-3 and TRBJ1-1, is GAGVSQTPSNKVTEKGKYVELRCDPISGHTALYWYRQSLGQGPEFLIYFQGTGAADDSGLPNDRFFAVRPEGSVSTLKIQRTERGDSAVYLCASSPKKGKNTEAFFGQGTRLTVV.

The V gene is TRBV29-1, the J gene TRBJ1-1; 10 bases fit TRBD1. The J segment lost 7 bases and the V segment lost 3 bases, leaving 11 bases of the junction unmatched. The CDR3 length is 15 residues. CDR1 SQVTM and CDR2 ANQGSEA come from the germline V gene. The DNA for the CDR3 is TGCAGCGTTGACCCCTGGGACAGGGGAACGGTTGAAGCTTTCTTT. Amino acids: CSVDPWDRGTVEAFF.

J is TRBJ1-2 and V is TRBV3-1, with a possible D match to TRBD1 (6 bases). The CDR3 runs to 11 residues. Germline assignment: CDR1 LGHDT and CDR2 YNNKEL (reference sequence). Between the trimmed V and J ends, which lost 1 base and 14 bases, there was a span of 11 bases. CDR3 nucleotide sequence: TGTGCCAGCAGCCAAGGACAGGTCGCTACCTTC. Amino acids: CASSQGQVATF.

Only a few counts were recorded for this clonotype. V usage is TRBV14 and J usage is TRBJ2-7; D possibly corresponds to TRBD2 (6 bases). The CDR3 is 16 amino acids. Trimming removed 0 bases at V and 0 bases at J, with 12 bases between. Germline values: CDR1 SGHDN, CDR2 FVKESK. The CDR3 sequence: CASSQDLSGSSYEQYF. As DNA, the CDR3 is TGTGCCAGCAGCCAAGATCTTAGCGGCAGCTCCTACGAGCAGTACTTC.

This clonotype has only a few counts. The chain couples TRBV6-1 to TRBJ1-4, with D tentatively TRBD1 (5 bases). V dropped 3 bases and J dropped 4 bases, with 9 bases sitting between them. The CDR3 spans 14 residues. Germline V gene lookup returns CDR1 MNHNS and CDR2 SASEGT. The CDR3 loop reads CASSDRADNEKLFF. CDR3 nucleotides: TGTGCCAGCAGTGACAGGGCCGATAATGAAAAACTGTTTTTT.

The chain recombines TRBV20-1 with TRBJ2-3; 11 bases align to TRBD2. This CDR3 region has 16 residues. Per germline, CDR1 DFQATT and CDR2 SNEGSKA (reference sequence). V gave up 3 bases and J gave up 2 bases; unmatched junction bases: 7. The CDR3 DNA sequence: TGCAGTGCTAGCCCGCGTAGCGGGAGGGCCACAGATACGCAGTATTTT. Protein product: CSASPRSGRATDTQYF.

This chain connects TRBV3-1 to TRBJ2-3; possible D gene TRBD2, 6 bases. V lost 0 bases, J lost 2 bases, and 12 bases lay in between. The CDR3 loop spans 16 amino acids. The V gene's germline CDR1 is LGHDT and CDR2 YNNKEL (reference sequence). The CDR3 loop reads CASSQDGGIFTDTQYF. Here the CDR3 DNA reads TGTGCCAGCAGCCAAGATGGAGGGATCTTCACAGATACGCAGTATTTT.

This clonotype has only a few counts. The rearrangement joins TRBV5-1 to TRBJ2-3, with 7 bases identical to TRBD2. Trimming took 4 bases from V and 3 from J; bases not matched to a gene: 14. Per germline, CDR1 SGHRS and CDR2 YFSETQ. The CDR3 is made up of 17 amino acids. The CDR3 DNA is TGCGCCAGCAGCGTGTCTCTTACTAGCGCGGGTACAGATACGCAGTATTTT. It encodes CASSVSLTSAGTDTQYF.

This chain uses TRBV9 with TRBJ2-1; a weak D match, TRBD2 (5 bases). The CDR3 sequence is 16 residues long. CDR1 is SGDLS and CDR2 is YYNGEE in the germline V gene. V was clipped by 0 bases and J by 5 bases, with 15 bases between them. CDR3: CASSVASGLSNNEQFF. CDR3 nucleotide sequence: TGTGCCAGCAGCGTAGCAAGCGGACTCAGTAACAATGAGCAGTTCTTC. Full variable domain (remainder filled in from reference TRBV9 and TRBJ2-1): DSGVTQTPKHLITATGQRVTLRCSPRSGDLSVYWYQQSLDQGLQFLIQYYNGEERAKGNILERFSAQQFPDLHSELNLSSLELGDSALYFCASSVASGLSNNEQFFGPGTRLTVL.

There are a few counts of this clonotype. The chain joins TRBV7-9 to TRBJ2-3, with D maybe TRBD1 (6 bases). This CDR3 is built from 15 residues. Germline CDR1 SEHNR, CDR2 FQNEAQ (reference sequence). Trimming pared 5 bases from V and 3 bases from J, leaving 15 bases between. The CDR3 DNA reads TGTGCCAGCAGCCGCCGGCAGGACAGAACAGATACGCAGTATTTT. It specifies CASSRRQDRTDTQYF. Based on the CDR3 plus reference TRBV7-9 and TRBJ2-3, the full variable domain is DTGVSQNPRHKITKRGQNVTFRCDPISEHNRLYWYRQTLGQGPEFLTYFQNEAQLEKSRLLSDRFSAERPKGSFSTLEIQRTEQGDSAMYLCASSRRQDRTDTQYFGPGTRLTVL.

This clonotype was seen a handful of times. The V call is TRBV20-1, the J call TRBJ2-3; weak D call: TRBD2 (5 bases). The CDR3 contains 15 residues. The V gene's germline CDR1 is DFQATT and CDR2 SNEGSKA (reference sequence). V lost 3 bases to trimming and J lost 4 bases, with 17 bases between them. CDR3 amino acids: CSASSIRERADTQYF. The CDR3, as DNA: TGCAGTGCTAGCTCAATCCGAGAGAGGGCAGATACGCAGTATTTT.

The chain recombines TRBV6-5 with TRBJ1-2; D perhaps matches TRBD1 (5 bases). The V gene's germline CDR1 is MNHEY and CDR2 SVGAGI. V was shortened by 2 bases and J by 11 bases, with 9 bases between the two germline ends. There are 11 residues in the CDR3. The CDR3 sequence is CASSYEGLYTF. The CDR3 DNA sequence: TGTGCCAGCAGTTACGAGGGGTTGTACACCTTC.

The chain is built from TRBV12-3 or TRBV12-4 and TRBJ1-6; 9 positions match TRBD1. J gave up 6 bases and V 3 bases, and 6 bases lay outside the gene matches. The CDR3 runs 16 residues. CDR3 loop: CASSFSGQGPNSPLHF. DNA for the CDR3: TGTGCCAGCAGTTTCAGCGGACAGGGGCCTAATTCACCCCTCCACTTT.

V and J are TRBV15 and TRBJ1-2; D is uncertain. Per the germline V gene, CDR1 is LNHNV and CDR2 is YYDKDF (reference sequence). The CDR3 has 15 residues. Trimming shortened V by 2 bases and J by 0 bases, and 10 bases separated the two germline ends. CDR3 in amino acids: CATSRRALANYGYTF. DNA of the CDR3: TGTGCCACCAGCAGAAGGGCATTAGCTAACTATGGCTACACCTTC.

The gene calls are TRBV30 and TRBJ2-7, with 7 bases that match TRBD2. CDR3 size: 12 residues. J lost 3 bases, V lost 4 bases, and 3 bases had no gene match. The V gene's germline CDR1 is GTSNPN and CDR2 SVGIG (reference sequence). The CDR3 loop reads CAWKGLDYEQYF. The CDR3 DNA reads TGTGCCTGGAAAGGACTAGACTACGAGCAGTACTTC.

This clonotype showed up just a few times. J is TRBJ1-2 and V is TRBV5-5; 7 bases agree with TRBD1. Trimming removed 2 bases from V and 6 bases from J; junction bases left unmatched: 10. This CDR3 spans 15 amino acids. Per the germline V gene, CDR1 is SGHKS and CDR2 is YYEKEE (reference sequence). CDR3 region: CASSLDRAVIDGYTF. The CDR3 nucleotides are TGTGCCAGCAGCTTAGACAGGGCCGTAATAGATGGCTACACCTTC.